This TCR beta chain was captured by sequencing in a study of cytomegalovirus exposure and HLA in healthy donors. Germline CDR1 and CDR2: MDHEN and SYDVKM. V gave up 5 bases and J gave up 4 bases; unmatched junction bases: 5. The CDR3 totals 16 residues. The PCR employed 60 Vbeta primers together with 13 Jbeta primers. TCRdb's table, derived via immunoSEQ multiplex PCR, lists solely in-frame clones and lacks some. The repertoire holds over 150,000 clones, with approximately 79% as singletons. The specimen sequenced was PBMCs. This chain uses TRBV28 with TRBJ2-1; 13 bases agree with TRBD2. This sequence originates from a woman aged 18-29 years in good health and CMV-seronegative. CDR3 DNA sequence: TGTGCCAGCAGTCCGACTAGCGGGGGGTATTACAATGAGCAGTTCTTC. Residues: CASSPTSGGYYNEQFF.